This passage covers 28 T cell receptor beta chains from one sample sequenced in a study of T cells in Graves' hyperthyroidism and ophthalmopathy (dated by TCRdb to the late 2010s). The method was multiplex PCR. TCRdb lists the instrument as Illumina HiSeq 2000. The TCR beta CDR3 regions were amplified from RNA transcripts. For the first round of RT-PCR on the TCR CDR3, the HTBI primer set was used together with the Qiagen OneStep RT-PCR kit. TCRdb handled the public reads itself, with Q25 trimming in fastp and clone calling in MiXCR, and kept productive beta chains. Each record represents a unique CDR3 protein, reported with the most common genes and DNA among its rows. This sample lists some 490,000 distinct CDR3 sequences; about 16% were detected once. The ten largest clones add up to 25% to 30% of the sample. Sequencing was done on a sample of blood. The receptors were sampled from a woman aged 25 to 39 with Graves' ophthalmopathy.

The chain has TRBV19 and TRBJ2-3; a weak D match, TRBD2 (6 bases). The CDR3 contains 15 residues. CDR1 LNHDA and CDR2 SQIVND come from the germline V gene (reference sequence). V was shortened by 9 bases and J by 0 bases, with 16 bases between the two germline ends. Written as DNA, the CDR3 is TGTGCCAGCCAGATTTTCGGGACTAGCACAGATACGCAGTATTTT. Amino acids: CASQIFGTSTDTQYF.

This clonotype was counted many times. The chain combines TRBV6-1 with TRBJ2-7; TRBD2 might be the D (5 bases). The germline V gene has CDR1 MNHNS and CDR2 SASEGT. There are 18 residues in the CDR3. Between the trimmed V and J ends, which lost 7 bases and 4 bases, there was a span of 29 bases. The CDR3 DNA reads TGTGCCAGCACCACGGCGGGCGTCGGAGCCCCAGGAGATTACGAGCAGTACTTC. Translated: CASTTAGVGAPGDYEQYF.

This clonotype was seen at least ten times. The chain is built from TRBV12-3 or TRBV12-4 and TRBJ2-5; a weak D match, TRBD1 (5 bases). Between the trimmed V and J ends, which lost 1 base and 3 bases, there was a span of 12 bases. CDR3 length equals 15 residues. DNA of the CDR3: TGTGCCAGCAGTTTAGTACAGGTGCCTAAAGAGACCCAGTACTTC. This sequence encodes CASSLVQVPKETQYF.

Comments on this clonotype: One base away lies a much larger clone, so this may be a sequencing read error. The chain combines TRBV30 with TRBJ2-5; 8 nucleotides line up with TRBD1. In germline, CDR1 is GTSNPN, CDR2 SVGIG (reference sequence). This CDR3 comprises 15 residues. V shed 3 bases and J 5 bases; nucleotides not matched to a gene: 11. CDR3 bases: TGTGCCTGGAGCGTGGACAGGGAGGCCTACGAGACCCAGTACTTC. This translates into CAWSVDREAYETQYF.

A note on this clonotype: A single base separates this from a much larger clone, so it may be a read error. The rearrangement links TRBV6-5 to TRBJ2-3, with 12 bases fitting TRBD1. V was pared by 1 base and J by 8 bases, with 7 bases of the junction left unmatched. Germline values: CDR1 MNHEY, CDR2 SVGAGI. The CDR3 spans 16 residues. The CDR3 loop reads CASSYYGTGGEGTQYF. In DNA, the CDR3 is TGTGCCAGCAGTTACTACGGGACAGGGGGCGAAGGTACGCAGTATTTT.

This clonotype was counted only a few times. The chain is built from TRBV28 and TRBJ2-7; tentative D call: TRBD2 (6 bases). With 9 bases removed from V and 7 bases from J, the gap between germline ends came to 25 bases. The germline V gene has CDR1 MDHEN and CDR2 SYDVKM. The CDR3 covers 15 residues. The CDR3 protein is CASSMGLGYPREQYF. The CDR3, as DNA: TGTGCCAGTAGTATGGGACTGGGCTATCCTCGGGAGCAGTACTTC.

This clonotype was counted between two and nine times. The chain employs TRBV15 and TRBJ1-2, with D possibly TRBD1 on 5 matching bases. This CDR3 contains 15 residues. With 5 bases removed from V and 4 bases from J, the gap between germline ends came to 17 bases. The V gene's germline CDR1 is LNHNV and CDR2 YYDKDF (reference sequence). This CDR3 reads CATSGDRTAGYGYTF. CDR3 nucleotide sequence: TGTGCCACCAGCGGGGACCGGACCGCCGGCTATGGCTACACCTTC.

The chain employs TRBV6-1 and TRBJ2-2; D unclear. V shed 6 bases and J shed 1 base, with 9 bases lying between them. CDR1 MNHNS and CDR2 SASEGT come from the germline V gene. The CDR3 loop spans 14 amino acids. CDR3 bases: TGTGCCAGCAGGACGGACGTGAACACCGGGGAGCTGTTTTTT. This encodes CASRTDVNTGELFF.

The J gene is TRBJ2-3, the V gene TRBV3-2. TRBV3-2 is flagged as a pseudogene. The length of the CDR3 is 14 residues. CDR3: CASSLGEDTDTQYF. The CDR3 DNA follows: TGTGCCAGCAGCCTCGGAGAAGACACAGATACGCAGTATTTT.

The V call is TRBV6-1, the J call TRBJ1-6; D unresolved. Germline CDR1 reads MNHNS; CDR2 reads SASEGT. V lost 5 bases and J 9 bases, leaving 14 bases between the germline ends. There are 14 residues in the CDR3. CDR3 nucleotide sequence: TGTGCCAGCAGTATGGCATTTGGAGGTTCACCCCTCCACTTT. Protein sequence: CASSMAFGGSPLHF.

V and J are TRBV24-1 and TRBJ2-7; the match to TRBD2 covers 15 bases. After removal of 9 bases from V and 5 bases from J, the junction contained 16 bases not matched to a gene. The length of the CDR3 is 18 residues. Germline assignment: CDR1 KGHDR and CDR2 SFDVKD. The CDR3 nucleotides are TGTGCCACCCGCCGGAGAAGTGGGACTAGCGGGAGGTCCAACGAGCAGTACTTC. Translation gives CATRRRSGTSGRSNEQYF.

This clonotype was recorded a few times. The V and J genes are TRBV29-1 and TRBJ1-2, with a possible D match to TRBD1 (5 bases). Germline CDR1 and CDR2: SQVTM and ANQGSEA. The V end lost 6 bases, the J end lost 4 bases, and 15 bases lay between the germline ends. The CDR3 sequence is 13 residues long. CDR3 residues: CSVGPRLSYGYTF. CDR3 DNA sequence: TGCAGCGTGGGACCGCGCTTATCCTATGGCTACACCTTC.

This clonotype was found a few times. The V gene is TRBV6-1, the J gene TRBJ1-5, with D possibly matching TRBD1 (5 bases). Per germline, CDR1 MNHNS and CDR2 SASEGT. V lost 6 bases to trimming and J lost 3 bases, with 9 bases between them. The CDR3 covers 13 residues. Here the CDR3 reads CASSRQINQPQHF. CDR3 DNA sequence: TGTGCCAGCAGCAGACAGATCAATCAGCCCCAGCATTTT.

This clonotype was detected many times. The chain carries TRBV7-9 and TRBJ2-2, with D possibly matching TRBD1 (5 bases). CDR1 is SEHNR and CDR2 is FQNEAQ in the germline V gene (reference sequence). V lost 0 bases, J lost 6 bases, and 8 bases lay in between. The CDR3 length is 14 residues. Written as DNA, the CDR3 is TGTGCCAGCAGCTTAGCACCAGGGCCCGGGGAGCTGTTTTTT. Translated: CASSLAPGPGELFF.

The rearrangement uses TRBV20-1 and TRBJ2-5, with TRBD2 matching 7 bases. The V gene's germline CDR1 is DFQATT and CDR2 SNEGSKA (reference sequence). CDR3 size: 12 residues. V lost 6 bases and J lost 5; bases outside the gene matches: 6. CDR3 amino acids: CSALREGETQYF. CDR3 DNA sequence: TGCAGTGCCCTCAGGGAGGGGGAGACCCAGTACTTC.

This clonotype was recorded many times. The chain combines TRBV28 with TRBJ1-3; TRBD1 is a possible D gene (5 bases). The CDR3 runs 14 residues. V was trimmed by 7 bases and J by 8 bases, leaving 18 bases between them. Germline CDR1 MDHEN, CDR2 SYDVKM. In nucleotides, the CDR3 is TGTGCCAGCATCTGGGGCTCTGGTGGGGACACCATATATTTT. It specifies CASIWGSGGDTIYF.

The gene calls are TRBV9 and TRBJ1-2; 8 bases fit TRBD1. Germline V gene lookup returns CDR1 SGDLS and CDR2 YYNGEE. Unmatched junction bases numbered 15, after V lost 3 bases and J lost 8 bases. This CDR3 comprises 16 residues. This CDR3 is CASSADGDRNAYGYTF. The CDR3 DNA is TGTGCCAGCAGCGCCGACGGGGACAGGAACGCATACGGCTACACCTTC.

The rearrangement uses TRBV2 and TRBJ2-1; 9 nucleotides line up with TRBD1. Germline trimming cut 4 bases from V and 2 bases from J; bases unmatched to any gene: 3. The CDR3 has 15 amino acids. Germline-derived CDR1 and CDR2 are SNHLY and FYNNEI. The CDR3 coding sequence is TGTGCCAGCAGTGTTAGACAGGGGGCCTACAATGAGCAGTTCTTC. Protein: CASSVRQGAYNEQFF.

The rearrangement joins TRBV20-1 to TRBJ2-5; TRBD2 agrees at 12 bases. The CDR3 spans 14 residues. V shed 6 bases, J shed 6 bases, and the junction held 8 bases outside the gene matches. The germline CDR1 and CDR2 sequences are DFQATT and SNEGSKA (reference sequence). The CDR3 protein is CSADTSGRSKTQYF. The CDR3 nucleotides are TGCAGTGCCGATACTAGCGGGAGGTCGAAGACCCAGTACTTC.

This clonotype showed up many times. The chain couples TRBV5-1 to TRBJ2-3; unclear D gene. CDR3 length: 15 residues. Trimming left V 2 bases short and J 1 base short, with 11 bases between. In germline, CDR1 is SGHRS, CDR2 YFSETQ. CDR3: CASSFGMPGTDTQYF. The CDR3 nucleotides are TGCGCCAGCAGCTTTGGCATGCCAGGCACAGATACGCAGTATTTT.

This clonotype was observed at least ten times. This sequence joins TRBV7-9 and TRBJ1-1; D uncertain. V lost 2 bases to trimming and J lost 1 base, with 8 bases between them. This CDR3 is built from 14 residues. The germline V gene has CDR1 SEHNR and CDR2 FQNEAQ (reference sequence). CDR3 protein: CASSLLAGNTEAFF. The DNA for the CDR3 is TGTGCCAGCAGCTTACTCGCAGGGAACACTGAAGCTTTCTTT.

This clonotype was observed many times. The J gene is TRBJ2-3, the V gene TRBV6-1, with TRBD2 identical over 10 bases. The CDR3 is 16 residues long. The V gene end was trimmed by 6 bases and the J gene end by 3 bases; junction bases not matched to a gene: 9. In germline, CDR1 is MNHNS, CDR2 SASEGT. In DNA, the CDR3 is TGTGCCAGCAGCCTTATAGCGGGAGGTCTGACAGATACGCAGTATTTT. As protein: CASSLIAGGLTDTQYF.

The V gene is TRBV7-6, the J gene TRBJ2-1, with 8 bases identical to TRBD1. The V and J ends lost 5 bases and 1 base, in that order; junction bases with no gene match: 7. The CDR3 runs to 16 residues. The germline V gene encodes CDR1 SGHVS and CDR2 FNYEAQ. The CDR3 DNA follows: TGTGCCAGCAGCCCCATGACAGGGGATTCCTACAATGAGCAGTTCTTC. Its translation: CASSPMTGDSYNEQFF. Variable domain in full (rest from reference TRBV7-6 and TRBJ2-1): GAGVSQSPRYKVTKRGQDVALRCDPISGHVSLYWYRQALGQGPEFLTYFNYEAQQDKSGLPNDRFSAERPEGSISTLTIQRTEQRDSAMYRCASSPMTGDSYNEQFFGPGTRLTVL.

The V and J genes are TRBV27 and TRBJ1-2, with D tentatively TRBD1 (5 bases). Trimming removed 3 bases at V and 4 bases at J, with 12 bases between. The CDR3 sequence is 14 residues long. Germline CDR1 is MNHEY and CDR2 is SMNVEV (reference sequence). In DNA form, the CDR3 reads TGTGCCAGCAGTTTTAGTGACGGGGGCTATGGCTACACCTTC. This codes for CASSFSDGGYGYTF.

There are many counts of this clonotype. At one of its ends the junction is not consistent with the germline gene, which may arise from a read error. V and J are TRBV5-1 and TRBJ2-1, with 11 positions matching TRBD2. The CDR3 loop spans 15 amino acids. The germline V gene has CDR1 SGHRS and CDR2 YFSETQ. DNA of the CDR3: TGCGCCAGCAGATTGGTACTAGCGGGAGCGAATGAGCAGTTCTTC. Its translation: CASRLVLAGANEQFF.

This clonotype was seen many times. The CDR3 nucleotides are TGTGCCAGCAGCTTAGGATTAGGGGCCGCGAGCAGAGAGACCCAGTACTTC. This codes for CASSLGLGAASRETQYF. The chain has TRBV7-2 and TRBJ2-5, with a weak D call TRBD1 (5 bases). The CDR3 consists of 17 residues. Trimming left V 1 base short and J 4 bases short, with 19 bases between. Looked up from germline, CDR1 is SGHTA and CDR2 is FQGNSA.

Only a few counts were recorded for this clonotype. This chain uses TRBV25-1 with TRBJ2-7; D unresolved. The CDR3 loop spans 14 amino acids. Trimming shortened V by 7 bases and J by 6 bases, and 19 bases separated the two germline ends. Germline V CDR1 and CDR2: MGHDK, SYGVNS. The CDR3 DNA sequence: TGTGCCAGCATTCCTAAGGGCAGTTTATCCGAGCAGTACTTC. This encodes CASIPKGSLSEQYF.

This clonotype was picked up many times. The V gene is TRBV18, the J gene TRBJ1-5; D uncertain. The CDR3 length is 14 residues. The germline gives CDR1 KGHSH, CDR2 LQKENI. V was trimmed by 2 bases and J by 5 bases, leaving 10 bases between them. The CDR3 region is CASSPNRTYQPQHF. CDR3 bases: TGTGCCAGCTCACCAAACAGAACCTATCAGCCCCAGCATTTT.